Sequencing of this T cell receptor beta chain was carried out in a study of T cell repertoires in cytomegalovirus infection. The overall study: Public TCR beta signatures provided an indication of both CMV infection and a matching HLA type.

Broader study findings: Predominance within the ex vivo response was attributable to HLA-C-restricted CMV-specific TCR beta clonotypes. Summed public TCR beta family frequency identified CMV carriers bearing the relevant HLA.

A single record per CDR3 protein comes from TCRdb applying MiXCR to the reads. The sample lists 200,000 to 300,000 distinct CDR3 sequences, 8% to 9.5% occurring once. Remarks on this clonotype: Its antigen is not known.

Material: PBMCs. This sequence was found in a human donor in good health (CMV status not recorded). Some clones in this sample may be carry-over from other donors' samples.

The CDR3 is CASIKQGFLTEAFF. CDR3 in DNA: TGTGCCAGCATAAAGCAGGGATTTCTTACTGAAGCTTTCTTT. J is TRBJ1-1 and V is TRBV28; a weak D match, TRBD1 (5 bases). The CDR3 sequence is 14 residues long. V dropped 7 bases and J dropped 5 bases, with 17 bases sitting between them. Germline V CDR1 and CDR2: MDHEN, SYDVKM.